This T cell receptor (beta chain) stems from a study of T cells in Graves' hyperthyroidism and ophthalmopathy. This clonotype is termed medium-sized. Its cognate antigen is unknown. Points from the study as a whole: Blood held most thyroid clonotypes expanded above 0.001 frequency.

Amplification yielded TCR beta CDR3 regions, with RNA transcripts as the source. With the HTBI primer set, the TCR CDR3 went through a first round of RT-PCR. TCRdb reprocessed the multiplex PCR reads via MiXCR and lists one record per CDR3 protein. Seen here are fewer than 750,000 distinct CDR3 sequences, 46% observed once, and the top ten hold roughly 8.2%. This sequence originates from a woman younger than 35 with Graves' hyperthyroidism. Sequencing was done on a sample of peripheral blood or thyroid tissue (not recorded which).

Written as DNA, the CDR3 is TGTGCCACCAGTGGTCTACAGGACACCGGGGAGCTGTTTTTT. This gives the protein CATSGLQDTGELFF. The V call is TRBV24-1, the J call TRBJ2-2; TRBD1 is a possible D gene (5 bases). V dropped 5 bases and J dropped 3 bases, with 9 bases sitting between them. The CDR3 consists of 14 residues. Germline values: CDR1 KGHDR, CDR2 SFDVKD.